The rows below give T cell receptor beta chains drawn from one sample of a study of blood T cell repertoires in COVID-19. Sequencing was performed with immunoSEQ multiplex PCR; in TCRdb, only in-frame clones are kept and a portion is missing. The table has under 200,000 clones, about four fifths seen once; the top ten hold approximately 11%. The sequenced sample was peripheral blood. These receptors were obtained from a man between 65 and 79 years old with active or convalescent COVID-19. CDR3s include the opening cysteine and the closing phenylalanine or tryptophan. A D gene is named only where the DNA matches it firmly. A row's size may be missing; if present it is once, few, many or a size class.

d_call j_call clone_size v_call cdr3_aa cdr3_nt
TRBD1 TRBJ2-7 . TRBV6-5 CASRTSTGYLNEQYF TGTGCCAGCAGGACCTCGACAGGGTATCTCAACGAGCAGTACTTC
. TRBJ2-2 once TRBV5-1 CASQTPGERSTGELFF TGCGCCAGCCAGACCCCAGGGGAACGGAGCACCGGGGAGCTGTTTTTT
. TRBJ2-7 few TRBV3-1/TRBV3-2 CASSRSGAGRNYEQYF TGTGCCAGCAGCCGGTCTGGGGCGGGAAGAAACTACGAGCAGTACTTC
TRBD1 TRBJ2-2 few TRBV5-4 CASNRDRDTGELFF TGTGCCAGCAACCGGGACAGGGACACCGGGGAGCTGTTTTTT
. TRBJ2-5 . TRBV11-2 CASSLAETQYF TGTGCCAGCAGCTTAGCGGAGACCCAGTACTTC
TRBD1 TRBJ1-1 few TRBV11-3 CASSLTGSSTEAFF TGTGCCAGCAGCCTGACAGGGAGCAGCACTGAAGCTTTCTTT
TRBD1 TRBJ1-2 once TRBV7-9 CASSLGRDSYGYTF TGTGCCAGCAGCTTAGGGCGGGACAGCTATGGCTACACCTTC
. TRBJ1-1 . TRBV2 CASTIPSGNTEAFF TGTGCCAGCACTATACCTTCCGGGAACACTGAAGCTTTCTTT
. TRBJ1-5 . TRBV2 CASSEESVVYSNQPQHF TGTGCCAGCAGTGAGGAGTCAGTTGTTTATAGCAATCAGCCCCAGCATTTT
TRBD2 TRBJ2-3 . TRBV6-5 CASSYGGGRTDTQYF TGTGCCAGCAGTTATGGGGGGGGTCGCACAGATACGCAGTATTTT
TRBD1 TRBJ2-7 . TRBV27 CASSPLSGRTGLYEQYF TGTGCCAGCAGCCCACTTTCGGGCCGGACAGGGCTCTACGAGCAGTACTTC
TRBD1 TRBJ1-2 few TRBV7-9 CASSSDRVYGYTF TGTGCCAGCAGCTCCGACAGGGTTTATGGCTACACCTTC
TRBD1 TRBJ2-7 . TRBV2 CASSEEGTGFYEQYF TGTGCCAGCAGTGAGGAGGGGACAGGATTCTACGAGCAGTACTTC
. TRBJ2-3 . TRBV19 CASRREAPDTQYF TGTGCCAGTAGGAGGGAGGCCCCAGATACGCAGTATTTT
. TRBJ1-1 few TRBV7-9 CASSRGSVTDTEAFF TGTGCCAGCAGCCGAGGGTCAGTTACAGACACTGAAGCTTTCTTT
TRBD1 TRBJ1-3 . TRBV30 CAWSVLGQAGNTIYF TGTGCCTGGAGTGTACTGGGACAGGCTGGAAACACCATATATTTT
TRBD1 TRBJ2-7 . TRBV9 CASSVGTGLTYEQYF TGTGCCAGCAGCGTAGGGACAGGACTGACCTACGAGCAGTACTTC
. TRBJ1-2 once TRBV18 CASSPPNPGNYGYTF TGTGCCAGCTCACCACCAAACCCCGGTAACTATGGCTACACCTTC